This T cell receptor beta chain came from a study of cytomegalovirus exposure and HLA in healthy donors. A word on this clone: The antigen is not known.

Amplification used 60 Vbeta primers and 13 Jbeta primers. TCRdb's table, derived via immunoSEQ multiplex PCR, lists solely in-frame clones and lacks some. The sample holds roughly 98,000 clones; 60% to 80% are singletons and the top ten take roughly 3.2%. The study's findings and limits: A few V segments could not be told apart, such as TRBV6-2 and TRBV6-3, and were left out. Across all donors, roughly uniform sequencing depth was an assumption of the presence/absence analyses. High specificity and sensitivity for cytomegalovirus status were reported for the classifier.

The germline gives CDR1 MNHEY, CDR2 SMNVEV (reference sequence). Deletions cut 1 base from V and 5 bases from J, with 14 bases between. The CDR3 consists of 15 residues. The receptor comes from a man aged 35-49 years in good health and CMV-seronegative. V and J are TRBV27 and TRBJ2-5; D remains ambiguous. What was sequenced was PBMCs. The CDR3 reads CASSLFDRGFETQYF. CDR3 sequence (DNA): TGTGCCAGCAGTTTATTTGATCGAGGCTTTGAGACCCAGTACTTC.